This TCR beta chain is from a study of cytomegalovirus exposure and HLA in healthy donors. PCR used 60 Vbeta primers and 13 Jbeta primers. Clones were read by immunoSEQ multiplex PCR, and TCRdb kept only the in-frame ones, dropping some. The repertoire holds 150,000 to 200,000 clones, with roughly 85% as singletons. Study-level points and caveats: A further, later analysis showed that HLA-associated TCR beta chains (compared with equally common others) were more clonally expanded. Previously analyzed data showed that most TCR beta V segments were productive at a frequency of about 90% or about 30%. Analyses of presence/absence relied on an assumption of roughly uniform sequencing depth across donors. Most TCRs appeared rarely, but some public TCRs recurred in many donors.

This CDR3 has 16 amino acids. Germline V gene lookup returns CDR1 SEHNR and CDR2 FQNEAQ (reference sequence). Germline trimming cut 5 bases from V and 7 bases from J; bases unmatched to any gene: 14. Concerning this clone itself: What it recognizes is unknown.

Sequenced sample: PBMCs. The gene calls are TRBV7-9 and TRBJ2-1; 7 nucleotides align to TRBD2. The sequence was obtained from a man aged 18 to 30 in good health and CMV-seropositive. The CDR3 DNA follows: TGTGCCAGCAGCGAACCAGAGTGGGGGGGTTTTAATGAGCAGTTCTTC. Amino acids: CASSEPEWGGFNEQFF.